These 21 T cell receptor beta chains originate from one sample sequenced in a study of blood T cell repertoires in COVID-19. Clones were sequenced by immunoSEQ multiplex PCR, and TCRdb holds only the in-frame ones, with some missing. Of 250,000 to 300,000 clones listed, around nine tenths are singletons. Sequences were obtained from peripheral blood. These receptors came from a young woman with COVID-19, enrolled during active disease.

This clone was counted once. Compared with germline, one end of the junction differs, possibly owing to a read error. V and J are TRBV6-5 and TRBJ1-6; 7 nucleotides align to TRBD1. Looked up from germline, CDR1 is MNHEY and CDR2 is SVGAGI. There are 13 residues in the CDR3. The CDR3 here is CASGRDRESPRHF. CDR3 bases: TGTGCCAGCGGCAGGGACAGAGAATCACCCCGCCACTTT.

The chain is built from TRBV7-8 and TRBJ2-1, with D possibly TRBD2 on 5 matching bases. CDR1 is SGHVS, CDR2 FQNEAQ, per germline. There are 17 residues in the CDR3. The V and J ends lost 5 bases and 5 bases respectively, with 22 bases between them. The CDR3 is CASSARSLAGVNNEQFF. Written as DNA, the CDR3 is TGTGCCAGCAGCGCGAGGTCCCTAGCCGGCGTAAACAATGAGCAGTTCTTC.

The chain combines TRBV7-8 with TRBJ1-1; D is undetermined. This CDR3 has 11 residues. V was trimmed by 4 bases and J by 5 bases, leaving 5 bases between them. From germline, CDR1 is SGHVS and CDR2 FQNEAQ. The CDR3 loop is CASSSGTEAFF. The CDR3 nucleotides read TGTGCCAGCAGCTCGGGGACTGAAGCTTTCTTT.

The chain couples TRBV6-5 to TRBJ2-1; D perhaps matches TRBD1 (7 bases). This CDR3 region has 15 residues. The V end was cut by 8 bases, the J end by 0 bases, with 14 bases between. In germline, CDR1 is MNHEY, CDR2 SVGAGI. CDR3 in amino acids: CASGMRDSSYNEQFF. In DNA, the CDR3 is TGTGCCAGCGGAATGCGGGACAGCTCCTACAATGAGCAGTTCTTC.

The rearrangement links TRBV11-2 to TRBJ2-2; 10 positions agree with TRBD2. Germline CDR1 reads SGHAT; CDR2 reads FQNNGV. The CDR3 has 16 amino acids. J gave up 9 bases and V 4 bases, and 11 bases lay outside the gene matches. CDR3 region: CASSYSSGSWTRELFF. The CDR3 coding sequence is TGTGCCAGCAGCTATTCTAGCGGGAGCTGGACGAGGGAGCTGTTTTTT.

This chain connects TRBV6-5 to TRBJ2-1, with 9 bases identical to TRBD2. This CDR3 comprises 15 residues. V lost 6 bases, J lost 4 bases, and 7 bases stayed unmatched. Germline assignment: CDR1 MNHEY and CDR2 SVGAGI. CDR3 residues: CASSARTSAYNEQFF. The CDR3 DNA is TGTGCCAGCAGCGCAAGGACTAGCGCGTACAATGAGCAGTTCTTC.

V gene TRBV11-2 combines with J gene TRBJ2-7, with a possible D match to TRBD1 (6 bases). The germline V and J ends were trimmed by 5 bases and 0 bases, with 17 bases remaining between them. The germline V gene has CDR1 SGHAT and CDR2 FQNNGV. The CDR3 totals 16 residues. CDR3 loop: CASSPNSQGISYEQYF. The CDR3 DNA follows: TGTGCCAGCAGCCCAAACTCACAGGGCATCTCCTACGAGCAGTACTTC.

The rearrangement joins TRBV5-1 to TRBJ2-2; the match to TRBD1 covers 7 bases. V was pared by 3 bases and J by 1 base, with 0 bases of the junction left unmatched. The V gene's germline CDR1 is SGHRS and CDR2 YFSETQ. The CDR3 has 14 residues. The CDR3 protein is CASSWTGNTGELFF. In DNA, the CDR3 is TGCGCCAGCAGCTGGACAGGGAACACCGGGGAGCTGTTTTTT.

CDR3 sequence reads: CASTSQGRGTEAFF. The CDR3 DNA is TGTGCCAGCACCTCACAAGGGAGGGGCACTGAAGCTTTCTTT. The J gene is TRBJ1-1, the V gene TRBV2; perhaps TRBD1 as D (5 bases). The CDR3 covers 14 residues. V shed 7 bases and J shed 4 bases, with 16 bases lying between them. Germline V gives CDR1 SNHLY, CDR2 FYNNEI.

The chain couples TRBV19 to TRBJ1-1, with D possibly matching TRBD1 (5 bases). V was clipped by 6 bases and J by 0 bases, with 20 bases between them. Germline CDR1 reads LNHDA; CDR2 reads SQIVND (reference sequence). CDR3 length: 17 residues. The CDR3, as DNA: TGTGCCAGTAGCCCTATACGGGGGGGAACTATGAACACTGAAGCTTTCTTT. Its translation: CASSPIRGGTMNTEAFF.

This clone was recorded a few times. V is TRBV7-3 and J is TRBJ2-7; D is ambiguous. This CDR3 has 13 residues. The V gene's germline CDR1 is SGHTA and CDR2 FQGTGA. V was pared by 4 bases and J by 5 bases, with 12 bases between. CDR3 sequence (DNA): TGTGCCAGCAGCTCCGGAGCGAGAAACGAGCAGTACTTC. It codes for CASSSGARNEQYF.

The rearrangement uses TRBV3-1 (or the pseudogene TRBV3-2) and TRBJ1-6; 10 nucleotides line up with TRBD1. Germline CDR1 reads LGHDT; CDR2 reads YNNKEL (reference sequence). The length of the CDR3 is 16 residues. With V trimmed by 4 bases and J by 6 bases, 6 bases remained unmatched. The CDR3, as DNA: TGTGCCAGCAGCCCGATGGACAGGGGGAGTAATTCACCCCTCCACTTT. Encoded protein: CASSPMDRGSNSPLHF.

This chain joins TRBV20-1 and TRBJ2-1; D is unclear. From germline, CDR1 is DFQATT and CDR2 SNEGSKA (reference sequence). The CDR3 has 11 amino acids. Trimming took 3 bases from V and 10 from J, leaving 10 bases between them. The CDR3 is CSARTLNEQFF. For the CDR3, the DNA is TGCAGTGCTAGGACTCTGAACGAGCAGTTCTTC.

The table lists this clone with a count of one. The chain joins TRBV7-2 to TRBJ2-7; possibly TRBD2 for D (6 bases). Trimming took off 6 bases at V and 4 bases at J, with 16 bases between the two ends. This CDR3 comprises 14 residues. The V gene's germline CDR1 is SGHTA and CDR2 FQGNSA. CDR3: CASRLHGAGYEQYF. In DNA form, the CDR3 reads TGTGCCAGCAGACTACACGGAGCGGGTTACGAGCAGTACTTC.

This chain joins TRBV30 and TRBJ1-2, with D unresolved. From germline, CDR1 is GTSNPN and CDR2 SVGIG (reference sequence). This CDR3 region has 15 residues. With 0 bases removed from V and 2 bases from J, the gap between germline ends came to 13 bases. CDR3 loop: CAWSVRSRSNYGYTF. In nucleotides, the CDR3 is TGTGCCTGGAGTGTACGTTCCAGGTCAAACTATGGCTACACCTTC.

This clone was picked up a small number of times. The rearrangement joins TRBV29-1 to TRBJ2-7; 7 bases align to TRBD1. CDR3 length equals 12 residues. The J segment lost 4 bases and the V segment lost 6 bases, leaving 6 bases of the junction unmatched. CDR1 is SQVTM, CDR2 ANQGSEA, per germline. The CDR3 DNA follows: TGCAGCGTGATGAAGACAGGGTACGAGCAGTACTTC. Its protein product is CSVMKTGYEQYF.

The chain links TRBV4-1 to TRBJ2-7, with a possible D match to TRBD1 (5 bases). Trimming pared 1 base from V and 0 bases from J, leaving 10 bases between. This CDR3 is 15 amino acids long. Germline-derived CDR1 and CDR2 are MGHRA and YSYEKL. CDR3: CASSQGQSVSYEQYF. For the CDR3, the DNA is TGCGCCAGCAGCCAAGGACAGTCCGTCTCCTACGAGCAGTACTTC.

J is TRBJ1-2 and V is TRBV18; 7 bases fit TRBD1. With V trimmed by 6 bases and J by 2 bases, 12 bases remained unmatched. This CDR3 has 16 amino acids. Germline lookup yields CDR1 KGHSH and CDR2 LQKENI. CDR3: CASSLQSAGGNYGYTF. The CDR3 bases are TGTGCCAGCTCTCTTCAAAGCGCAGGGGGAAACTATGGCTACACCTTC. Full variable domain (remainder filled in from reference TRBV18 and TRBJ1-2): NAGVMQNPRHLVRRRGQEARLRCSPMKGHSHVYWYRQLPEEGLKFMVYLQKENIIDESGMPKERFSAEFPKEGPSILRIQQVVRGDSAAYFCASSLQSAGGNYGYTFGSGTRLTVV.

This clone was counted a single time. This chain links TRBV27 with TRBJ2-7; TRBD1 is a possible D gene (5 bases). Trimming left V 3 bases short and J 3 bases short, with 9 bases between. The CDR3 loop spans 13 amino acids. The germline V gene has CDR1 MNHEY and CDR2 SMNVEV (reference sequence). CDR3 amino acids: CASSFGQYYEQYF. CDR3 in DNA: TGTGCCAGCAGTTTTGGACAATACTACGAGCAGTACTTC.

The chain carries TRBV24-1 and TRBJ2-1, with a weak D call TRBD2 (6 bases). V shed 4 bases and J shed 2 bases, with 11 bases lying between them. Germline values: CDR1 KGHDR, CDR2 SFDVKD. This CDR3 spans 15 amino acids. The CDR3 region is CATSEEGRPYNEQFF. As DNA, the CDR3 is TGTGCCACCAGTGAGGAGGGACGGCCCTACAATGAGCAGTTCTTC.

Here the CDR3 reads CASSGDILGAFF. As DNA, the CDR3 is TGTGCCAGCAGTGGGGACATTCTTGGAGCTTTCTTT. The chain has TRBV6-2 or TRBV6-3 and TRBJ1-1, with TRBD1 as a possible D gene (6 bases). CDR3 length: 12 amino acids. Germline CDR1 reads MNHEY; CDR2 reads SVGEGT. V lost 5 bases to trimming and J lost 10 bases, with 14 bases between them.